The rows below give T cell receptor beta chains drawn from one sample of a study of blood T cell repertoires in COVID-19. Here immunoSEQ multiplex PCR was the method, and the copy in TCRdb shows in-frame clones only, minus some. The sample has over 250,000 clones; around nine tenths are singletons. The sample was PBMCs or T cells enriched from blood (not recorded which). These receptors all stem from a woman aged 18-35 years who had recovered from COVID-19. CDR3s include the opening cysteine and the closing phenylalanine or tryptophan. D genes are given only for firm matches. The listing skips clone size in some rows; elsewhere it reads once, few, many or a size class.

D gene: TRBD1; J gene: TRBJ2-1; clone size: once; V gene: TRBV7-3; CDR3 protein: CASSPDRGAYNEQFF; CDR3 DNA: TGTGCCAGCAGCCCGGACAGGGGGGCTTACAATGAGCAGTTCTTC
D gene: NA; J gene: TRBJ2-3; clone size: NA; V gene: TRBV18; CDR3 protein: CASSPGAGTDTQYF; CDR3 DNA: TGTGCCAGCTCACCGGGCGCGGGGACAGATACGCAGTATTTT
D gene: TRBD2; J gene: TRBJ2-1; clone size: NA; V gene: TRBV7-6; CDR3 protein: CASSLVAGEGEQFF; CDR3 DNA: TGTGCCAGCAGCTTAGTAGCGGGAGAGGGTGAGCAGTTCTTC
D gene: NA; J gene: TRBJ1-1; clone size: NA; V gene: TRBV29-1; CDR3 protein: CSVEIAGKNTEAFF; CDR3 DNA: TGCAGCGTTGAAATCGCAGGGAAGAACACTGAAGCTTTCTTT
D gene: NA; J gene: TRBJ2-5; clone size: NA; V gene: TRBV19; CDR3 protein: CASSITVTKETQYF; CDR3 DNA: TGTGCCAGTAGTATCACGGTGACTAAAGAGACCCAGTACTTC
D gene: NA; J gene: TRBJ2-2; clone size: once; V gene: TRBV9; CDR3 protein: CASSVGLAGDAWELFF; CDR3 DNA: TGTGCCAGCAGCGTAGGGCTGGCAGGGGACGCTTGGGAGCTGTTTTTT
D gene: TRBD2; J gene: TRBJ2-7; clone size: NA; V gene: TRBV5-4; CDR3 protein: CASRLAGTSIYEQYF; CDR3 DNA: TGTGCCAGCAGACTTGCCGGGACTAGCATATACGAGCAGTACTTC
D gene: TRBD1; J gene: TRBJ1-5; clone size: once; V gene: TRBV27; CDR3 protein: CASSTGTGGDQPQHF; CDR3 DNA: TGTGCCAGCAGTACCGGGACAGGGGGCGATCAGCCCCAGCATTTT
D gene: NA; J gene: TRBJ1-4; clone size: NA; V gene: TRBV27; CDR3 protein: CASSLFTGYEKLFF; CDR3 DNA: TGTGCCAGCAGTTTATTTACAGGTTATGAAAAACTGTTTTTT
D gene: NA; J gene: TRBJ2-7; clone size: once; V gene: TRBV5-1; CDR3 protein: CASSQAPIAASYEQYF; CDR3 DNA: TGCGCCAGCAGTCAAGCCCCGATAGCGGCCTCCTACGAGCAGTACTTC
D gene: NA; J gene: TRBJ2-7; clone size: NA; V gene: TRBV18; CDR3 protein: CASSPVGGSEQYF; CDR3 DNA: TGTGCCAGCTCACCCGTAGGGGGAAGCGAGCAGTACTTC
D gene: NA; J gene: TRBJ1-1; clone size: NA; V gene: TRBV10-1; CDR3 protein: CASSEGSGENTEAFF; CDR3 DNA: TGCGCCAGCTCTGAGGGTAGCGGGGAGAACACTGAAGCTTTCTTT
D gene: NA; J gene: TRBJ2-5; clone size: NA; V gene: TRBV11-2; CDR3 protein: CASSFRLGYQETQYF; CDR3 DNA: TGTGCCAGCAGCTTCCGACTCGGATATCAAGAGACCCAGTACTTC
D gene: NA; J gene: TRBJ2-7; clone size: NA; V gene: TRBV7-8; CDR3 protein: CASSLSGVKGEQYF; CDR3 DNA: TGTGCCAGCAGCTTATCTGGGGTCAAGGGGGAGCAGTACTTC
D gene: TRBD1; J gene: TRBJ2-1; clone size: NA; V gene: TRBV28; CDR3 protein: CASSFPRTGPYNEQFF; CDR3 DNA: TGTGCCAGCAGTTTCCCCCGGACAGGGCCCTACAATGAGCAGTTCTTC
D gene: NA; J gene: TRBJ2-7; clone size: NA; V gene: TRBV5-4; CDR3 protein: CASSPDQGRSYEQYF; CDR3 DNA: TGTGCCAGCAGCCCCGACCAGGGTCGCTCCTACGAGCAGTACTTC
D gene: TRBD2; J gene: TRBJ2-2; clone size: NA; V gene: TRBV10-3; CDR3 protein: CAISPLGGSGNTGELFF; CDR3 DNA: TGTGCCATCAGTCCCCTAGGTGGCAGCGGGAATACCGGGGAGCTGTTTTTT
D gene: NA; J gene: TRBJ2-7; clone size: NA; V gene: TRBV19; CDR3 protein: CASSLQVISTHEQYF; CDR3 DNA: TGTGCCAGTAGCCTACAGGTTATCAGTACCCACGAGCAGTACTTC
D gene: NA; J gene: TRBJ1-1; clone size: NA; V gene: TRBV7-9; CDR3 protein: CASSLEGGVWWMNTEAFF; CDR3 DNA: TGTGCCAGCAGCTTAGAAGGGGGAGTCTGGTGGATGAACACTGAAGCTTTCTTT
D gene: TRBD1; J gene: TRBJ1-2; clone size: NA; V gene: TRBV25-1; CDR3 protein: CASSESPPGQNYGYTF; CDR3 DNA: TGTGCCAGCAGTGAATCGCCCCCGGGACAGAACTATGGCTACACCTTC
D gene: TRBD1; J gene: TRBJ1-2; clone size: NA; V gene: TRBV5-1; CDR3 protein: CASRWTGENNYGYTF; CDR3 DNA: TGCGCCAGCAGATGGACAGGGGAAAATAACTATGGCTACACCTTC
D gene: TRBD2; J gene: TRBJ2-7; clone size: NA; V gene: TRBV18; CDR3 protein: CASSPGTSGVHLYEQYF; CDR3 DNA: TGTGCCAGCTCACCTGGGACTAGCGGGGTTCACTTGTACGAGCAGTACTTC